This T cell receptor beta chain was sequenced during a study of blood T cell repertoires in COVID-19. CDR3 size: 11 residues. Germline-derived CDR1 and CDR2 are DFQATT and SNEGSKA (reference sequence). Data came from immunoSEQ multiplex PCR; TCRdb stores just in-frame clones and leaves some out. The repertoire has 200,000 to 250,000 clones, 70% to 85% of them found once; the top ten carry approximately 1.9%. The count of this clone is one. This clonotype originated in a woman older than 75 with acute or convalescent COVID-19. Specimen: peripheral blood. This chain connects TRBV20-1 to TRBJ2-7; D is undetermined. The CDR3 is CSWAGSYEQYF. In nucleotides, the CDR3 is TGCAGCTGGGCAGGATCCTACGAGCAGTACTTC.